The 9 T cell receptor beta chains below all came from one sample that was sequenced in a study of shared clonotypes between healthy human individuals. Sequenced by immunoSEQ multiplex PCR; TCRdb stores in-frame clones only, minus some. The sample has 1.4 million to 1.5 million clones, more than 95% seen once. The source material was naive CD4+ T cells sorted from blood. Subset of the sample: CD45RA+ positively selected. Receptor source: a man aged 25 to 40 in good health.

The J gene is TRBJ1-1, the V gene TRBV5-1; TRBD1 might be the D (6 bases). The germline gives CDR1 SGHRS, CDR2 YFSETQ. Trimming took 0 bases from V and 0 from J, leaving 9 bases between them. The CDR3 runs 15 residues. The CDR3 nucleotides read TGCGCCAGCAGCTTGGGGACAGTTCTGAACACTGAAGCTTTCTTT. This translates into CASSLGTVLNTEAFF.

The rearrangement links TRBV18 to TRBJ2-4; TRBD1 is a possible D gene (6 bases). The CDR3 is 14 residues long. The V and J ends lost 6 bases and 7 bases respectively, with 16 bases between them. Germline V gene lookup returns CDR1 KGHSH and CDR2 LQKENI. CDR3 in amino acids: CASSPTGLRNIQYF. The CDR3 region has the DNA TGTGCCAGCTCCCCAACAGGGTTAAGGAACATTCAGTACTTC.

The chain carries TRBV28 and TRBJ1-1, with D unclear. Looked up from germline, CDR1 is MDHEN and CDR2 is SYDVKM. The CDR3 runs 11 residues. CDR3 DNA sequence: TGTGGGTCCAGTATGAACACTGAAGCTTTCTTT. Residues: CGSSMNTEAFF. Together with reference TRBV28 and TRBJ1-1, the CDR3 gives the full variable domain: DVKVTQSSRYLVKRTGEKVFLECVQDMDHENMFWYRQDPGLGLRLIYFSYDVKMKEKGDIPEGYSVSREKKERFSLILESASTNQTSMYLCGSSMNTEAFFGQGTRLTVV.

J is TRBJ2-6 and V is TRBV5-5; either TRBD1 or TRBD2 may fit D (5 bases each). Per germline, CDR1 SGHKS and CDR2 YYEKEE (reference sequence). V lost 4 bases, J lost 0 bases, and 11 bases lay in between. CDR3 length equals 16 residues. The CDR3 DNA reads TGTGCCAGCAGCGGGGGAGTCTTCTCTGGGGCCAACGTCCTGACTTTC. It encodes CASSGGVFSGANVLTF.

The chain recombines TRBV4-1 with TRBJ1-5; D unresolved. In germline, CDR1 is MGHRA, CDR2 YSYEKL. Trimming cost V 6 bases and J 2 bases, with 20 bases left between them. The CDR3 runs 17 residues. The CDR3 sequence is CASSPSWSPGGNQPQHF. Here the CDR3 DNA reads TGCGCCAGCAGTCCTTCCTGGTCGCCGGGCGGCAATCAGCCCCAGCATTTT.

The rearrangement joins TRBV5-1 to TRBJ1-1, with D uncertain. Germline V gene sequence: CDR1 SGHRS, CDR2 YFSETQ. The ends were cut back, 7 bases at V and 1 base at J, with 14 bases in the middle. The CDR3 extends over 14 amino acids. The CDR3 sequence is CASSIARANTEAFF. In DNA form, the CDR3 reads TGCGCCAGCTCGATCGCGCGGGCGAACACTGAAGCTTTCTTT.

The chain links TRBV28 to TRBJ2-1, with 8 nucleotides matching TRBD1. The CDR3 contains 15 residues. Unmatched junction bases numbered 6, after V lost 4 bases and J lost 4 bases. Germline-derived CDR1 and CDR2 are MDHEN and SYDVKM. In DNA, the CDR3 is TGTGCCAGCAGTTCCTCAGGGGGCGGGTACAATGAGCAGTTCTTC. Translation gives CASSSSGGGYNEQFF.

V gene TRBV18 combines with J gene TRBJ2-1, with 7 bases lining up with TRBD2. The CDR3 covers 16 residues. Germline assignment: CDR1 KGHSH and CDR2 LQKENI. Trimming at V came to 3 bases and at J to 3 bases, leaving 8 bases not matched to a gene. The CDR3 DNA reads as TGTGCCAGCTCACCGTCTTTGGCTAGCGGCTACAATGAGCAGTTCTTC. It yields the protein CASSPSLASGYNEQFF.

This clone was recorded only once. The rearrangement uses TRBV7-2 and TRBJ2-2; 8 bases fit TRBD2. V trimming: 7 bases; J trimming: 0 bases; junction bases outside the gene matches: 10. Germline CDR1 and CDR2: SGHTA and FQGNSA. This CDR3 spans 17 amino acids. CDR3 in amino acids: CASTPGRGRSNTGELFF. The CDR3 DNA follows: TGTGCCAGCACCCCCGGGAGGGGGAGATCGAACACCGGGGAGCTGTTTTTT.